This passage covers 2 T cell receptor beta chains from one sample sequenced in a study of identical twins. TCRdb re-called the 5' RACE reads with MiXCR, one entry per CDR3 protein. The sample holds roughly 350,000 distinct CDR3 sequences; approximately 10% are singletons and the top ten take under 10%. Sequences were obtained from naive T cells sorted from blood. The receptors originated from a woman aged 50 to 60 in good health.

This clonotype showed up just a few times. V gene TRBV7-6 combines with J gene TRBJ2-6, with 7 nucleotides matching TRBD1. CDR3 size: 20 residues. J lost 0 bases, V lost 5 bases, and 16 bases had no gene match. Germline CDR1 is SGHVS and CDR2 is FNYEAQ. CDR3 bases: TGTGCCAGCAGCCCTCTCCCTGGGACAGAGACAAGCTCTGGGGCCAACGTCCTGACTTTC. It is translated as CASSPLPGTETSSGANVLTF. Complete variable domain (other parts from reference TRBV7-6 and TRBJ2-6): GAGVSQSPRYKVTKRGQDVALRCDPISGHVSLYWYRQALGQGPEFLTYFNYEAQQDKSGLPNDRFSAERPEGSISTLTIQRTEQRDSAMYRCASSPLPGTETSSGANVLTFGAGSRLTVL.

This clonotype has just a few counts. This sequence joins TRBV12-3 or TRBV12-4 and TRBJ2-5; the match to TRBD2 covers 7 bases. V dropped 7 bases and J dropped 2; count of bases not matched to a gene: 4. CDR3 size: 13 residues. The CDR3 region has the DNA TGTGCCAGCAACGGGGGAGGGCAAGAGACCCAGTACTTC. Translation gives CASNGGGQETQYF.